One sample yielded the 13 T cell receptor beta chains listed below, sequenced in a study of human CD4 T cells and Enterobacteriaceae. All CD4+ cells other than CD45RA+CCR7+CD95- naive cells were sorted as memory, over 95% pure. Some clones are missing from TCRdb's copy, which holds only in-frame ones; the method was immunoSEQ multiplex PCR. The sample has about 27,000 clones, approximately 81% seen once. The sample was memory CD4+ T cells from blood. The receptors come from a human donor in good health.

There are a few counts of this clone. This sequence joins TRBV6-5 and TRBJ2-1; D not certain. Trimming pared 7 bases from V and 4 bases from J, leaving 17 bases between. CDR1 and CDR2 from the germline V gene are MNHEY and SVGAGI. This CDR3 has 15 amino acids. This chain's CDR3 is CASTEAGRCYNEQFF. CDR3 coding DNA: TGTGCCAGCACCGAAGCAGGTAGGTGTTACAATGAGCAGTTCTTC.

The rearrangement links TRBV5-6 to TRBJ1-3; 9 nucleotides agree with TRBD1. The V segment lost 4 bases and the J segment 5 bases; nucleotides outside the gene matches: 10. Looked up from germline, CDR1 is SGHDT and CDR2 is YYEEEE. This CDR3 comprises 16 residues. CDR3 loop: CASSAEGQGLRNTIYF. DNA for the CDR3: TGTGCCAGCAGCGCGGAGGGACAGGGTTTAAGAAACACCATATATTTT.

This chain uses TRBV30 with TRBJ1-6; the match to TRBD1 covers 11 bases. The germline V gene has CDR1 GTSNPN and CDR2 SVGIG (reference sequence). The CDR3 loop spans 16 amino acids. Germline trimming cut 2 bases from V and 11 bases from J; bases unmatched to any gene: 11. The CDR3 protein is CAWSPRDRGTFPPLHF. In DNA, the CDR3 is TGTGCCTGGAGTCCCCGGGACAGGGGGACCTTTCCACCCCTCCACTTT.

The chain is built from TRBV11-2 and TRBJ1-1; unclear D gene. The V and J ends lost 1 base and 9 bases respectively, with 18 bases between them. CDR1 and CDR2 (germline): SGHAT, FQNNGV. CDR3 length equals 15 residues. This CDR3 reads CASSLVGQTSKKAFF. The CDR3, as DNA: TGTGCCAGCAGCTTAGTGGGCCAGACCTCGAAGAAAGCTTTCTTT. Full variable domain (rest looked up from reference TRBV11-2 and TRBJ1-1): EAGVAQSPRYKIIEKRQSVAFWCNPISGHATLYWYQQILGQGPKLLIQFQNNGVVDDSQLPKDRFSAERLKGVDSTLKIQPAKLEDSAVYLCASSLVGQTSKKAFFGQGTRLTVV.

The genes are TRBV6-1 and TRBJ2-3; unclear D gene. The CDR3 sequence is 16 residues long. CDR1 and CDR2 from the germline V gene are MNHNS and SASEGT. V was clipped by 0 bases and J by 3 bases, with 13 bases between them. The CDR3, as DNA: TGTGCCAGCAGTGAAGCCAGTGTCTTTGGGACAGATACGCAGTATTTT. Translation: CASSEASVFGTDTQYF.

The rearrangement joins TRBV12-1 to TRBJ2-7; TRBD2, as called in the table, went unchecked against the DNA. TRBV12-1 is listed as a pseudogene. The CDR3 is made up of 15 amino acids. The CDR3 DNA reads TGTGCCAGCAGCTTCCGGGGGGCGATGCCCTACGAGCAGTACTTC. Amino acids: CASSFRGAMPYEQYF.

This clone turned up a few times. The rearrangement links TRBV30 to TRBJ1-4; D not resolved. The CDR3 runs to 13 residues. V lost 4 bases, J lost 4 bases, and 10 bases lay in between. The germline gives CDR1 GTSNPN, CDR2 SVGIG (reference sequence). The DNA of the CDR3 is TGTGCCTGGAATCCCCCTAGTAATGAAAAACTGTTTTTT. Protein product: CAWNPPSNEKLFF.

The V and J genes are TRBV6-5 and TRBJ1-5, with a tentative D call TRBD1 (5 bases). CDR1 is MNHEY and CDR2 is SVGAGI in the germline V gene. The CDR3 contains 15 residues. Trimming took 6 bases from V and 6 from J, leaving 18 bases between them. The CDR3 spells CASSPSGQVSQPQHF. CDR3 coding DNA: TGTGCCAGCAGCCCCTCGGGGCAGGTATCTCAGCCCCAGCATTTT.

V gene TRBV27 combines with J gene TRBJ2-1; TRBD1 agrees at 9 bases. This CDR3 comprises 15 residues. The trim removed 5 bases at V and 6 bases at J, leaving 8 bases unmatched. Germline values: CDR1 MNHEY, CDR2 SMNVEV (reference sequence). The CDR3: CASSPGQGTLNEQFF. The CDR3, as DNA: TGTGCCAGCAGTCCGGGACAGGGCACTCTCAATGAGCAGTTCTTC.

This clone came up once. The CDR3: CASSQTADRNQPQHF. The CDR3 bases are TGTGCCAGCAGCCAAACGGCGGACAGAAATCAGCCCCAGCATTTT. V is TRBV16 and J is TRBJ1-5; weak D call: TRBD1 (6 bases). CDR1 KGHSY and CDR2 FQNENV come from the germline V gene. The V end was cut by 2 bases, the J end by 4 bases, with 12 bases between. The CDR3 is 15 amino acids. The full variable domain, in which reference TRBV16 and TRBJ1-5 provide the parts outside the CDR3, is GEEVAQTPKHLVRGEGQKAKLYCAPIKGHSYVFWYQQVLKNEFKFLISFQNENVFDETGMPKERFSAKCLPNSPCSLEIQATKLEDSAVYFCASSQTADRNQPQHFGDGTRLSIL.

The V and J genes are TRBV6-5 and TRBJ2-7; 12 nucleotides match TRBD2. This CDR3 is 14 amino acids long. Germline trimming cut 8 bases from V and 9 bases from J; bases unmatched to any gene: 11. CDR1 is MNHEY, CDR2 SVGAGI, per germline. The CDR3 DNA sequence: TGTGCCAGCCGGTCGGGGCTAGCGGGAGGGTCGCAGTACTTC. Its translation: CASRSGLAGGSQYF.

This clone was detected only once. A junction end diverges from the germline sequence, so it may reflect a read error. The same CDR3 also results from other DNA sequences found in this sample. The J gene is TRBJ1-1, the V gene TRBV7-2; D possibly corresponds to TRBD1 (6 bases). This CDR3 has 14 residues. The germline gives CDR1 SGHTA, CDR2 FQGNSA. The DNA of the CDR3 is TGCGCCAGCAGCTTAGCGGGGACATTTGGGGAAGCTTTCTTT. Translated, it gives CASSLAGTFGEAFF.

This chain joins TRBV5-1 and TRBJ2-5, with 8 nucleotides matching TRBD1. From germline, CDR1 is SGHRS and CDR2 YFSETQ. V lost 0 bases, J lost 4 bases, and 5 bases stayed unmatched. CDR3 size: 15 residues. The CDR3 sequence: CASSLGTGKVETQYF. The DNA for the CDR3 is TGCGCCAGCAGCTTGGGGACAGGGAAGGTAGAGACCCAGTACTTC.